Listed below are T cell receptor beta chains from one sample, sequenced in a study of blood T cell repertoires in COVID-19. The repertoire was sequenced with immunoSEQ multiplex PCR; TCRdb's copy has only in-frame clones and lacks some. The sample has around 300,000 clones, 85% to 90% seen once. Sequenced material: PBMCs or T cells enriched from blood (not recorded which). The receptors were gathered from a woman in her fifties or sixties who had recovered from COVID-19. CDR3s include the opening cysteine and the closing phenylalanine or tryptophan. D genes are given only for firm matches. Some rows mark clone size as missing; the rest say once, few, many or name a class of expanded clone.

d_call: TRBD1; v_call: TRBV6-6; clone_size: NA; j_call: TRBJ2-7; cdr3_nt: TGTGCCAGCAGTAACCGGGACAGCAGATTACTGTACGAGCAGTACTTC; cdr3_aa: CASSNRDSRLLYEQYF
d_call: TRBD2; v_call: TRBV27; clone_size: NA; j_call: TRBJ2-3; cdr3_nt: TGTGCCAGCAGTTTGACCCAGCGGGGGGCTTCCACAGATACGCAGTATTTT; cdr3_aa: CASSLTQRGASTDTQYF
d_call: NA; v_call: TRBV28; clone_size: NA; j_call: TRBJ2-7; cdr3_nt: TGTGCCACTTCTCTAGCTCCCTACGAGCAGTACTTC; cdr3_aa: CATSLAPYEQYF
d_call: NA; v_call: TRBV19; clone_size: NA; j_call: TRBJ1-4; cdr3_nt: TGTGCCAGTAGTACCCTTAGCGAGGAAAAACTGTTTTTT; cdr3_aa: CASSTLSEEKLFF
d_call: NA; v_call: TRBV2; clone_size: NA; j_call: TRBJ2-7; cdr3_nt: TGTGCCAGCCTCTATAGCGCCTACGAGCAGTACTTC; cdr3_aa: CASLYSAYEQYF
d_call: NA; v_call: TRBV4-2; clone_size: NA; j_call: TRBJ2-1; cdr3_nt: TGTGCCAGCAGCCAAGAGTTAACCGAGAACAATGAGCAGTTCTTC; cdr3_aa: CASSQELTENNEQFF
d_call: TRBD1; v_call: TRBV5-4; clone_size: NA; j_call: TRBJ1-1; cdr3_nt: TGTGCCAGCAGCCCGGGGGACAGCGGGAACACTGAAGCTTTCTTT; cdr3_aa: CASSPGDSGNTEAFF
d_call: TRBD2; v_call: TRBV19; clone_size: NA; j_call: TRBJ2-1; cdr3_nt: TGTGCCAGTAGTATAGGTGGTCGGGGGGGCTACAATGAGCAGTTCTTC; cdr3_aa: CASSIGGRGGYNEQFF
d_call: NA; v_call: TRBV12-3/TRBV12-4; clone_size: once; j_call: TRBJ2-2; cdr3_nt: TGTGCCAGCAGTCCGGGGTACACCGGGGAGCTGTTTTTT; cdr3_aa: CASSPGYTGELFF
d_call: NA; v_call: TRBV6-5; clone_size: NA; j_call: TRBJ1-6; cdr3_nt: TGTGCCAGCAGAGGGGGGGTGGTCTATAATTCACCCCTCCACTTT; cdr3_aa: CASRGGVVYNSPLHF
d_call: NA; v_call: TRBV10-3; clone_size: NA; j_call: TRBJ2-7; cdr3_nt: TGTGCCACAGGGTCCAGCTCCTACGAGCAGTACTTC; cdr3_aa: CATGSSSYEQYF
d_call: NA; v_call: TRBV2; clone_size: NA; j_call: TRBJ1-2; cdr3_nt: TGTGCCAGCAGTGAACTATTGGGCTACACCTTC; cdr3_aa: CASSELLGYTF
d_call: TRBD2; v_call: TRBV29-1; clone_size: NA; j_call: TRBJ2-7; cdr3_nt: TGCAGCGTTGAGCCTAGCGGGAGAATCGACGAGCAGTACTTC; cdr3_aa: CSVEPSGRIDEQYF
d_call: NA; v_call: TRBV21-1; clone_size: NA; j_call: TRBJ1-6; cdr3_nt: TGTGCCAGCAGCAAAGGAATCGGCACGGCAGCGAGGTCGAATTCACCCCTCCACTTT; cdr3_aa: CASSKGIGTAARSNSPLHF
d_call: NA; v_call: TRBV7-9; clone_size: NA; j_call: TRBJ2-1; cdr3_nt: TGTGCCAGCAGCCGGGGACGGGACTTTAGGGGCAATGAGCAGTTCTTC; cdr3_aa: CASSRGRDFRGNEQFF